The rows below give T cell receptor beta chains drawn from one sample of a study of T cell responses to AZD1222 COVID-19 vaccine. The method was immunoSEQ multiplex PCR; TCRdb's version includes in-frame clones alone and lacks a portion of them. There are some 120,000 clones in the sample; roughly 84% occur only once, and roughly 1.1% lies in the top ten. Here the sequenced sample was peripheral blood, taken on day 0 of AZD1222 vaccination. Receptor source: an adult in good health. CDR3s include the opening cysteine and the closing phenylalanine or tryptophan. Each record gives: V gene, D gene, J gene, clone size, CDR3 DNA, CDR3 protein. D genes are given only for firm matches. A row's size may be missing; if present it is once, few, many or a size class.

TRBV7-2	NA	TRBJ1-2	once	TGTGCCAGCAGCTTCCCTCAGGGTAGCAGATATGGCTACACCTTC	CASSFPQGSRYGYTF
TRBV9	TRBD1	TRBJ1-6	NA	TGTGCCAGCAGCGAAAGGGAAGAACAGGGGTTCAATTCACCCCTCCACTTT	CASSEREEQGFNSPLHF
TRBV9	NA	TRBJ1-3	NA	TGTGCCAGCAGCGCCGACAGGTATTCTGGAAACACCATATATTTT	CASSADRYSGNTIYF
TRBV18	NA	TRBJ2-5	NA	TGTGCCAGCTCTCCAGGGTACCAAGAGACCCAGTACTTC	CASSPGYQETQYF
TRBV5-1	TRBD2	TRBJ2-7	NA	TGCGCCAGCAGCTTGGTACCGGGCGGGGGGGCTATCGACGAGCAGTACTTC	CASSLVPGGGAIDEQYF
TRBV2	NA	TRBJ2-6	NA	TGTGCCAGCAGTGAAGACCCCGGTTTATTCTCTGGGGCCAACGTCCTGACTTTC	CASSEDPGLFSGANVLTF
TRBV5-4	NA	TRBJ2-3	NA	TGTGCCAGCAGTAACGACCGTGGCACAGATACGCAGTATTTT	CASSNDRGTDTQYF
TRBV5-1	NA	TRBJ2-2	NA	TGCGCCAGCGCCGGGAACACCGGGGAGCTGTTTTTT	CASAGNTGELFF
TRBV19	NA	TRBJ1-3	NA	TGTGCCAGTAGTATTACGCAGGGAAGATCTGGAAACACCATATATTTT	CASSITQGRSGNTIYF
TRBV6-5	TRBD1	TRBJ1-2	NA	TGTGCCAGCAGTTACTCGACGACAGGGGGCAGGGGCTACACCTTC	CASSYSTTGGRGYTF
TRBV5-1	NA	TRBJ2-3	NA	TGCGCCAGCAGCTTGGGGCCAGGGTCTTTCGGAGATACGCAGTATTTT	CASSLGPGSFGDTQYF
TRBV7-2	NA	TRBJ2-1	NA	TGTGCCAGCAGCTGGAGGTTCTTC	CASSWRFF
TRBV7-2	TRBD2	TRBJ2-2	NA	TGTGCCAGCAGCCCGAGGGGGCTAGCGGGGGGCCGGAGGGAGCTGTTTTTT	CASSPRGLAGGRRELFF
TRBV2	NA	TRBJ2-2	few	TGTGCCAGCAGTGAGAAAGGGTCCGAGATCGGGGAGCTGTTTTTT	CASSEKGSEIGELFF
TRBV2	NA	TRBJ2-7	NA	TGTGCCAGCGAGCAATCGCCCTTTGTGCCCTACGAGCAGTACTTC	CASEQSPFVPYEQYF
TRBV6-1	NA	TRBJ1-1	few	TGTGCCAGCAGTGAAAAGCGGCTCTTGAACACTGAAGCTTTCTTT	CASSEKRLLNTEAFF
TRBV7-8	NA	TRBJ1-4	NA	TGTGCCAGCAGCTTAGGACGGACAATTCCCAGCCAAGGGAATGAAAAACTGTTTTTT	CASSLGRTIPSQGNEKLFF
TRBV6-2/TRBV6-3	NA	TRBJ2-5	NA	TGTGCCAGCAGTAAGGATGTCCAAGAGACCCAGTACTTC	CASSKDVQETQYF
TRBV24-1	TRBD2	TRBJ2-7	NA	TGTGCCACCCAAAGCGGGGGGGGCTACGAGCAGTACTTC	CATQSGGGYEQYF
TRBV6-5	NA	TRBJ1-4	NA	TGTGCCAGCAGTTACTCCGGCCCTATGGGTGAAAAACTGTTTTTT	CASSYSGPMGEKLFF